This T cell receptor (beta chain) was found in a study of blood T cells in healthy people across ages. Looking at the study overall: There was about one barcoded beta molecule captured by template switching per two T cells.

Trimming left V 0 bases short and J 1 base short, with 8 bases between. Germline CDR1 SGHRS, CDR2 YFSETQ. The CDR3 runs 14 residues. Study results and caveats: In these data, TCR beta diversity tracked strongly with naive T cell percentage. Changes in expanded clonotypes were possibly confounded, as the CMV status of donors was unknown.

With respect to this clonotype: Its antigen remains unknown.

It was with a sample-barcoded 5' primer and a J-beta primer mix that a second PCR of about 6 to 12 cycles was run. TCRdb reprocessed the 5' RACE reads via MiXCR and lists one record per CDR3 protein. The sample shows 550,000 to 700,000 distinct CDR3 sequences, approximately 30% of them seen only once. The chain recombines TRBV5-1 with TRBJ2-7; D uncertain. The sequence was obtained from a woman aged 70-85 years in good health. Sequences were obtained from blood. The CDR3 here is CASSLDRISYEQYF. The DNA of the CDR3 is TGCGCCAGCAGCTTGGACAGAATTTCCTACGAGCAGTACTTC. Together with reference TRBV5-1 and TRBJ2-7, the CDR3 gives the full variable domain: KAGVTQTPRYLIKTRGQQVTLSCSPISGHRSVSWYQQTPGQGLQFLFEYFSETQRNKGNFPGRFSGRQFSNSRSEMNVSTLELGDSALYLCASSLDRISYEQYFGPGTRLTVT.